This T cell receptor (beta chain) was sequenced during a study of neurological immune-mediated disorders. The study's findings and limits: Across subjects, expanded clones had no CDR3 amino acid sequences in common, pointing to private repertoires in all groups.

This clonotype was picked up many times. Its matching antigen is unknown. 5'RACE generated cDNA with 10-nucleotide random UMIs. From 15-18 subjects, over 160 million TCR-beta sequences were obtained in each sequencing run. TCRdb redid the calling of the 5' RACE reads with MiXCR, one entry per CDR3 protein. The table lists nearly 30,000 distinct CDR3 sequences, 15% to 20% of them singletons, with less than 5.5% in the top ten. Time point: technical triplicate 3. Sorted libraries were made with 900,000 to 1,000,000 CD4+ or CD8+ T cells. Germline values: CDR1 SGHRS, CDR2 YFSETQ. CDR3 size: 16 residues. J lost 5 bases, V lost 5 bases, and 14 bases had no gene match.

This rearrangement joins TRBV5-1 to TRBJ2-5; 8 bases fit TRBD2. The receptor's source is a female donor with HTLV-1-associated myelopathy (HAM/TSP). Sequencing input: CD4+ T cells from blood. CDR3: CASSSLRGGLGETQYF. As DNA, the CDR3 is TGCGCCAGCAGTTCCCTCCGGGGGGGCCTCGGGGAGACCCAGTACTTC.